The sequence of this TCR beta chain was determined in a study of blood T cells in healthy people across ages. Study-wide points: Whereas aged donors had fewer naive CD4+ cells, long-lived donors had more of them and higher diversity.

Primers used in a second PCR of about 6 to 11 cycles were a sample-barcoded 5' primer and a J-beta primer mix. Every cDNA was tagged by a template-switch adaptor with 12 random nucleotides. TCRdb re-called the 5' RACE reads with MiXCR, one entry per CDR3 protein. The sample shows 500,000 to 550,000 distinct CDR3 sequences, 24% of them seen only once. The germline gives CDR1 MDHEN, CDR2 SYDVKM. The CDR3 is made up of 19 amino acids. V lost 6 bases and J lost 0, with 21 bases in between. This clonotype was counted many times. Its target is not known. These data were likewise used in another study, on T cells of mothers and their children. Per that study: When mothers and children were related, their normalized repertoire overlap, which was always slightly higher, did not differ significantly from that of unrelated pairs.

The chain combines TRBV28 with TRBJ2-6; D may be TRBD1 (5 bases). The sample was blood. This receptor was identified in a boy younger than 18 in good health. The CDR3 nucleotides are TGTGCCAGCAGCTTTTTTCTGACAGAGCCGGGCTCTGGGGCCAACGTCCTGACTTTC. Translation: CASSFFLTEPGSGANVLTF.